Listed below are T cell receptor beta chains from one sample, sequenced in a study of shared clonotypes between healthy human individuals. Some clones are missing from TCRdb's copy, which holds only in-frame ones; the method was immunoSEQ multiplex PCR. The table shows around 2.1 million clones, with around 93% occurring only once. Sequenced sample: naive CD8+ T cells from PBMCs. All receptors come from a man aged 18 to 29 in good health. Some clones in this sample may be carry-over from other donors' samples. Both conserved end residues are part of each CDR3. D genes are given only for firm matches. The size field is filled for only some rows; it gives once, few, many or a size class.

. | TRBJ2-7 | . | TRBV7-9 | CASSLEQGRGEQYF | TGTGCCAGCAGCTTAGAACAGGGTAGAGGCGAGCAGTACTTC
. | TRBJ1-4 | . | TRBV5-4 | CASSSGLIRGANEKLFF | TGTGCCAGCAGCTCGGGACTGATTAGGGGAGCTAATGAAAAACTGTTTTTT
. | TRBJ1-1 | . | TRBV7-9 | CASSLFPRGGQLEAFF | TGTGCCAGCAGCCTTTTCCCTCGTGGGGGGCAGCTTGAAGCTTTCTTT
TRBD2 | TRBJ2-1 | . | TRBV2 | CASRMTSGRAHEQFF | TGTGCCAGCAGGATGACTAGCGGGAGGGCACATGAGCAGTTCTTC
. | TRBJ2-7 | once | TRBV21-1 | CASSREVGMPYEQYF | TGTGCCAGCAGCAGGGAGGTGGGAATGCCCTACGAGCAGTACTTC
. | TRBJ2-7 | . | TRBV29-1 | CSVTGQARNEQYF | TGCAGCGTTACTGGACAAGCCCGTAACGAGCAGTACTTC
TRBD1 | TRBJ1-5 | . | TRBV5-8 | CASSPRQGGQPQHF | TGTGCCAGCAGCCCCCGACAGGGCGGGCAGCCCCAGCATTTT
. | TRBJ2-7 | few | TRBV7-9 | CASSSRDPTYEQYF | TGTGCCAGCAGCTCCCGGGACCCGACCTACGAGCAGTACTTC
. | TRBJ2-7 | . | TRBV6-1 | CASGEGLAYEQYF | TGTGCCAGCGGCGAGGGCTTGGCTTACGAGCAGTACTTC
. | TRBJ1-1 | . | TRBV27 | CASSRDRGNTEAFF | TGTGCCAGCAGTAGGGATCGGGGGAACACTGAAGCTTTCTTT
. | TRBJ2-2 | . | TRBV5-1 | CASSLVGSGALGGELFF | TGCGCCAGCAGCTTGGTGGGTTCGGGTGCCCTTGGCGGGGAGCTGTTTTTT
TRBD1 | TRBJ2-7 | once | TRBV29-1 | CSVDVGTGYEQYF | TGCAGCGTTGATGTTGGGACAGGATACGAGCAGTACTTC
TRBD1 | TRBJ1-5 | . | TRBV7-9 | CASSSDRGGQPQHF | TGTGCCAGCAGCTCTGACAGGGGCGGTCAGCCCCAGCATTTT
TRBD1 | TRBJ2-1 | . | TRBV19 | CAIRDRGANEQFF | TGTGCCATTAGGGACAGGGGCGCCAATGAGCAGTTCTTC
. | TRBJ2-1 | . | TRBV29-1 | CSVRIGGSYNEQFF | TGCAGCGTCCGAATAGGGGGTTCCTACAATGAGCAGTTCTTC
. | TRBJ1-1 | . | TRBV30 | CAWSVEGNTEAFF | TGTGCCTGGAGTGTAGAAGGGAACACTGAAGCTTTCTTT
. | TRBJ1-2 | . | TRBV29-1 | CSVEADGIFGYTF | TGCAGCGTTGAAGCGGACGGGATTTTTGGCTACACCTTC
TRBD2 | TRBJ2-7 | . | TRBV27 | CASSTSPGGGVYEQYF | TGTGCCAGCAGTACTAGCCCCGGGGGGGGTGTCTACGAGCAGTACTTC
. | TRBJ2-5 | . | TRBV11-1 | CASSLALRGREETQYF | TGTGCCAGCAGCTTAGCTCTGAGGGGTAGGGAAGAGACCCAGTACTTC
. | TRBJ1-4 | once | TRBV27 | CASSTLREANEKLFF | TGTGCCAGCAGTACGCTTAGGGAGGCTAATGAAAAACTGTTTTTT
TRBD1 | TRBJ2-1 | . | TRBV19 | CASSMVPGQYNEQFF | TGTGCCAGTAGTATGGTCCCGGGACAGTACAATGAGCAGTTCTTC
. | TRBJ2-7 | . | TRBV5-1 | CASSPPGVSYEQYF | TGCGCCAGCAGCCCCCCCGGGGTGTCCTACGAGCAGTACTTC
TRBD1 | TRBJ2-7 | . | TRBV7-8 | CASSFSRGQGAGEQYF | TGTGCCAGCAGTTTTTCAAGGGGGCAGGGGGCTGGAGAGCAGTACTTC
. | TRBJ2-7 | . | TRBV19 | CASSIRGGGYEQYF | TGTGCCAGTAGTATACGGGGTGGTGGCTACGAGCAGTACTTC
TRBD1 | TRBJ1-2 | . | TRBV6-5 | CASSFTQGAYGYTF | TGTGCCAGCAGTTTTACACAGGGGGCCTATGGCTACACCTTC
. | TRBJ1-4 | . | TRBV6-5 | CASSYDGRDNEKLFF | TGTGCCAGCAGTTACGACGGAAGGGATAATGAAAAACTGTTTTTT
. | TRBJ2-1 | . | TRBV6-6 | CASSYSQGFVGEQFF | TGTGCCAGCAGTTACTCTCAGGGCTTCGTCGGCGAGCAGTTCTTC
. | TRBJ2-5 | few | TRBV14 | CASSQEGQQETQYF | TGTGCCAGCAGCCAAGAGGGCCAGCAAGAGACCCAGTACTTC
TRBD1 | TRBJ2-1 | . | TRBV19 | CASSMDRASSYNEQFF | TGTGCCAGTAGTATGGACAGGGCGAGCTCCTACAATGAGCAGTTCTTC
. | TRBJ1-1 | . | TRBV10-3 | CAIRSDRNTEAFF | TGTGCCATCAGATCGGACAGGAACACTGAAGCTTTCTTT
. | TRBJ1-1 | once | TRBV5-1 | CASSLERAGLEAFF | TGCGCCAGCAGCTTGGAAAGGGCAGGCCTTGAAGCTTTCTTT
. | TRBJ2-7 | . | TRBV6-5 | CASRGGGEQYF | TGTGCCAGCAGGGGGGGTGGAGAGCAGTACTTC
TRBD1 | TRBJ1-5 | . | TRBV19 | CASTQRGPGPNQPQHF | TGTGCCAGTACCCAGAGGGGGCCGGGGCCCAATCAGCCCCAGCATTTT
TRBD2 | TRBJ2-5 | . | TRBV28 | CASKTSVQETQYF | TGTGCCAGCAAAACTAGCGTCCAAGAGACCCAGTACTTC
. | TRBJ2-7 | . | TRBV7-9 | CASSSRLQPLKGEQYF | TGTGCCAGCAGCTCCCGCTTACAGCCCCTAAAGGGCGAGCAGTACTTC
. | TRBJ1-5 | . | TRBV11-2 | CASSLTEGRPQHF | TGTGCCAGCAGCTTAACGGAGGGACGGCCCCAGCATTTT
. | TRBJ1-1 | once | TRBV7-9 | CASSVDRKATEAFF | TGTGCCAGCAGCGTCGACAGGAAGGCCACTGAAGCTTTCTTT
TRBD1 | TRBJ1-1 | . | TRBV30 | CAWSRDRGLNTEAFF | TGTGCCTGGAGCCGGGACAGGGGCCTAAACACTGAAGCTTTCTTT
. | TRBJ2-5 | . | TRBV15 | CATSREGASQETQYF | TGTGCCACCAGCAGAGAGGGGGCTTCCCAAGAGACCCAGTACTTC
. | TRBJ2-5 | . | TRBV11-2 | CASSRGRGRSLETQYF | TGTGCCAGCAGCCGGGGCCGGGGGCGAAGTTTGGAGACCCAGTACTTC
. | TRBJ1-3 | . | TRBV11-2 | CASSLVAQNTIYF | TGTGCCAGCAGCTTAGTTGCCCAAAACACCATATATTTT
. | TRBJ2-7 | once | TRBV29-1 | CSVFPQGQLDEQYF | TGCAGCGTTTTCCCACAAGGACAGCTCGACGAGCAGTACTTC
. | TRBJ2-3 | . | TRBV27 | CASSPRGAGPTDTQYF | TGTGCCAGCAGTCCCCGCGGGGCAGGGCCCACAGATACGCAGTATTTT
TRBD1 | TRBJ2-7 | . | TRBV11-2 | CASSLHPGQVSYEQYF | TGTGCCAGCAGCTTACACCCGGGACAGGTCTCCTACGAGCAGTACTTC
TRBD2 | TRBJ2-7 | . | TRBV5-1 | CASTGGSYEQYF | TGCGCCAGCACGGGGGGCTCCTACGAGCAGTACTTC
. | TRBJ1-1 | . | TRBV7-9 | CASSAGTEAFF | TGTGCCAGCAGCGCGGGGACTGAAGCTTTCTTT
. | TRBJ2-1 | . | TRBV18 | CASSPPEAYNEQFF | TGTGCCAGCTCACCACCAGAGGCCTACAATGAGCAGTTCTTC
. | TRBJ2-1 | . | TRBV5-8 | CASSLSGNSYNEQFF | TGTGCCAGCAGCTTGTCGGGAAACTCCTACAATGAGCAGTTCTTC
TRBD1 | TRBJ2-2 | . | TRBV9 | CASSPRPDRVDTGELFF | TGTGCCAGCAGCCCCAGACCCGACAGGGTCGACACCGGGGAGCTGTTTTTT
TRBD2 | TRBJ2-7 | . | TRBV4-3 | CASSPGTRAYEQYF | TGCGCCAGCAGCCCCGGGACTAGGGCCTACGAGCAGTACTTC
. | TRBJ2-7 | . | TRBV21-1 | CASSATRPIYEQYF | TGTGCCAGCAGCGCAACCCGTCCTATTTACGAGCAGTACTTC
. | TRBJ2-3 | . | TRBV2 | CASRRAGPDTQYF | TGTGCCAGCAGGCGGGCAGGTCCAGATACGCAGTATTTT